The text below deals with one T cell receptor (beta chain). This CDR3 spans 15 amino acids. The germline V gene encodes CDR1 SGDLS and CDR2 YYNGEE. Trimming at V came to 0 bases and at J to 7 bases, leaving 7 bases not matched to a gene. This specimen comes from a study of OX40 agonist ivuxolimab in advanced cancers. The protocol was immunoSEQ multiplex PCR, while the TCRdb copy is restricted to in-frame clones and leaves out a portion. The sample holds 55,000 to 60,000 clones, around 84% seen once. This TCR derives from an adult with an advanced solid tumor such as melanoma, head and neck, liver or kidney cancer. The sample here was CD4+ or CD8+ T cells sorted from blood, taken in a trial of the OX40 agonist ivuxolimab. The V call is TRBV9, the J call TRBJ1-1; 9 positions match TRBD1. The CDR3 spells CASSVAPGQGHEAFF. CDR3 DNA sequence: TGTGCCAGCAGCGTAGCCCCGGGACAGGGCCATGAAGCTTTCTTT.